The source of this T cell receptor beta chain is a study of blood T cell repertoires in COVID-19. Whole-study context: The origin of the acute and convalescent COVID-19 samples was the United States, Italy and Spain. Nucleic acid was either cDNA or gDNA, and it came from T cells, B-cell-depleted T cells, or PBMCs.

In the original analysis: Amplified reference gene primers provided the basis for estimating nucleated cell counts. Some clones are missing from TCRdb's copy, which holds only in-frame ones; the method was immunoSEQ multiplex PCR. V and J calls and clone size follow that table, whereas D and trimming were derived from the DNA. Of some 300,000 clones in the sample, approximately 86% are singletons; the top ten hold about 12%. Followed longitudinally, the Seattle patients had been enrolled during active infection. Germline CDR1 and CDR2: SGHDT and YYEEEE. V shed 4 bases, J shed 2 bases, and the junction held 4 bases outside the gene matches. The CDR3 loop spans 14 amino acids.

This clonotype was sampled from a woman between 70 and 85 years old with COVID-19, enrolled during active disease. V usage is TRBV5-6 and J usage is TRBJ2-7, with 9 positions matching TRBD1. The specimen sequenced was peripheral blood. In DNA, the CDR3 is TGTGCCAGCAGCGAGGGACAGGGCGCCTACGAGCAGTACTTC. It specifies CASSEGQGAYEQYF.